Below are 2 T cell receptor beta chains sequenced from a single sample in a study of radiotherapy plus CTLA-4 blockade in lung cancer. TCRdb's table, derived via immunoSEQ multiplex PCR, lists solely in-frame clones and lacks some. In the table there are around 99,000 clones, around 88% of which are singletons. The specimen comprised peripheral blood, sampled from a patient treated with radiotherapy plus ipilimumab. The receptors were gathered from a human donor with non-small cell lung cancer that progressed on radiotherapy plus ipilimumab.

V usage is TRBV6-6 and J usage is TRBJ1-1; no reliable D call. The CDR3 covers 13 residues. The V end lost 5 bases, the J end lost 1 base, and 8 bases lay between the germline ends. Germline V lookup: CDR1 MNHNY, CDR2 SVGAGI (reference sequence). The CDR3 bases are TGTGCCAGCAGTCCCCGCGCGAACACTGAAGCTTTCTTT. Its translation is CASSPRANTEAFF.

This clone came up once. The chain links TRBV9 to TRBJ2-2; D gene unclear. The CDR3 totals 13 residues. CDR1 and CDR2 (germline): SGDLS, YYNGEE. V was shortened by 3 bases and J by 6 bases, with 9 bases between the two germline ends. CDR3 region: CASSAREPGELFF. The CDR3 DNA reads TGTGCCAGCAGCGCCAGAGAGCCCGGGGAGCTGTTTTTT.